A selection of T cell receptor beta chains follows, all from one sample in a study of cytomegalovirus exposure and HLA in healthy donors. Measured with immunoSEQ multiplex PCR; TCRdb has only the in-frame clones, and not every one. Here the sample spans 200,000 to 250,000 clones, about 82% being singletons. The sequenced material came from PBMCs. These receptors were taken from a man aged 25 to 45 in good health and CMV-seronegative. CDR3s include the opening cysteine and the closing phenylalanine or tryptophan. The order of the fields is D gene, clone size, V gene, J gene, CDR3 DNA, CDR3 protein. The D gene is left open where the match is weak. The size entry is marked missing in some rows and otherwise reads once, few, many or a size class.

-	-	TRBV11-1	TRBJ2-7	TGTGCCAGCAGCTTCTCCGGTTACGAGCAGTACTTC	CASSFSGYEQYF
-	-	TRBV4-2	TRBJ1-3	TGTGCCAGCAGCCCGGCCCAGGGAGGAGGAAACACCATATATTTT	CASSPAQGGGNTIYF
TRBD1	few	TRBV2	TRBJ1-4	TGTGCCAGCAGTGACCGGGACAGTGTCCCAAATGAAAAACTGTTTTTT	CASSDRDSVPNEKLFF
TRBD1	-	TRBV7-3	TRBJ1-5	TGTGCCAGCAGCTCCGACAGGGGTTATCAGCCCCAGCATTTT	CASSSDRGYQPQHF
-	once	TRBV6-1	TRBJ1-4	TGTGCCAGCATGAGGAGCGGCAGGGGCGAAAAACTGTTTTTT	CASMRSGRGEKLFF
TRBD1	-	TRBV27	TRBJ1-2	TGTGCCAGCAGTTCCCAGACAGGGGTAAATGGCTACACCTTC	CASSSQTGVNGYTF
-	-	TRBV4-1	TRBJ2-7	TGCGCCAGCAGCCAAGATGGCCTGATGGACGAGCAGTACTTC	CASSQDGLMDEQYF
TRBD1	-	TRBV5-1	TRBJ2-5	TGCGCCAGCAGCTTAGGGCCCCGGACAGGGATTATGGAGACCCAGTACTTC	CASSLGPRTGIMETQYF
TRBD1	-	TRBV5-1	TRBJ1-6	TGCGCCAGCAGCTCGACAGGGACCAATTCACCCCTCCACTTT	CASSSTGTNSPLHF
-	-	TRBV6-5	TRBJ1-5	TGTGCCAGCAGTTCCCTGACAGATAGCAATCAGCCCCAGCATTTT	CASSSLTDSNQPQHF
-	-	TRBV27	TRBJ2-2	TGTGCCAGCAGTCCCCGTGTAGGAGCCCCCACCGGGGAGCTGTTTTTT	CASSPRVGAPTGELFF
-	-	TRBV29-1	TRBJ1-1	TGCAGCGTTGAAAGCTATATCACTGAAGCTTTCTTT	CSVESYITEAFF
-	-	TRBV5-4	TRBJ2-7	TGTGCCAGCAGCCCAGGAGGGGCCTACGAGCAGTACTTC	CASSPGGAYEQYF
TRBD1	-	TRBV27	TRBJ1-6	TGTGCCAGCAGTCTTGGACAGGACAATTCACCCCTCCACTTT	CASSLGQDNSPLHF
TRBD2	-	TRBV18	TRBJ2-4	TGTGCCAGCTCACCGGCAGCCGGGGGGTTTCAGTACTTC	CASSPAAGGFQYF
-	-	TRBV28	TRBJ1-6	TGTGCCAGCAGTTTAGGGCAGGGAAGAGTTAATTCACCCCTCCACTTT	CASSLGQGRVNSPLHF
-	-	TRBV5-6	TRBJ2-7	TGTGCCAGCAGCAACCGGGACACATACTACGAGCAGTACTTC	CASSNRDTYYEQYF
TRBD2	-	TRBV4-1	TRBJ2-1	TGCGCCAGCAGCCCCGGGACTAGCGGGGGGCTATCCTACAATGAGCAGTTCTTC	CASSPGTSGGLSYNEQFF
-	-	TRBV18	TRBJ1-2	TGTGCCAGCTCACCACCTGATCAGTATGGCTACACCTTC	CASSPPDQYGYTF
-	few	TRBV6-5	TRBJ1-1	TGTGCCAGCAGTTACGCGGGGAACACTGAAGCTTTCTTT	CASSYAGNTEAFF
-	-	TRBV9	TRBJ2-3	TGTGCCAGCAGCGTAGAAGGCGGGCTTACTCTCACAGATACGCAGTATTTT	CASSVEGGLTLTDTQYF
TRBD1	-	TRBV6-6	TRBJ2-5	TGTGCCAGCAGACCGACAGGGGGCCTTGAAGAGACCCAGTACTTC	CASRPTGGLEETQYF
-	-	TRBV28	TRBJ2-5	TGTGCCAGCTCTCCGGGGGGCCAGGAGACCCAGTACTTC	CASSPGGQETQYF
-	-	TRBV7-3	TRBJ2-1	TGTGCCAGCAGCCACGGACGGACAGGAGGGACCTACAATGAGCAGTTCTTC	CASSHGRTGGTYNEQFF
-	-	TRBV30	TRBJ1-5	TGTGCCTGGAGTGGGAGGGCCGGGCTACAACCTCCCCAAACTCAGCCCCAGCATTTT	CAWSGRAGLQPPQTQPQHF
TRBD2	once	TRBV9	TRBJ2-7	TGTGCCAGCAGCGTAGGTCTAGCGGGGGGTAACTACGAGCAGTACTTC	CASSVGLAGGNYEQYF
TRBD2	-	TRBV7-9	TRBJ2-1	TGTGCCAGCAGCTCGGGACTAGGGTACAATGAGCAGTTCTTC	CASSSGLGYNEQFF
TRBD2	once	TRBV7-6	TRBJ2-7	TGTACCAGCAGCTCAGAGTTAGCGGGGGGGCCTCACGAGCAGTACTTC	CTSSSELAGGPHEQYF
-	few	TRBV25-1	TRBJ2-7	TGTGCCAGCAGTGAGACGGAGACCGGCGAGCAGTACTTC	CASSETETGEQYF
TRBD1	-	TRBV5-4	TRBJ2-7	TGTGCCAGCAGCTTCGGGACAGACTCCTACGAGCAGTACTTC	CASSFGTDSYEQYF
-	-	TRBV9	TRBJ2-3	TGTGCCAGCAGCGGAGGGACTTCTTCAACCACAGATACGCAGTATTTT	CASSGGTSSTTDTQYF
TRBD1	once	TRBV2	TRBJ2-4	TGTGCCAGCAGCCCAAGGGACAGGCGGGCCATTCAGTACTTC	CASSPRDRRAIQYF
-	-	TRBV11-2	TRBJ1-1	TGTGCCAGCAGCTTAGACAGGCTGGGCACTGAAGCTTTCTTT	CASSLDRLGTEAFF
TRBD1	-	TRBV6-1	TRBJ1-5	TGTGCCAGCAGTGATTTCAACAGGGGGGCTAGCAATCAGCCCCAGCATTTT	CASSDFNRGASNQPQHF
TRBD2	once	TRBV28	TRBJ2-1	TGTGCCAGCACCTTTAGCGGGGGCCACAATGAGCAGTTCTTC	CASTFSGGHNEQFF
-	-	TRBV19	TRBJ1-2	TGTGCCAGTAGTCGGGACGGGAGCTATGGCTACACCTTC	CASSRDGSYGYTF
-	-	TRBV25-1	TRBJ2-7	TGTGCCAGCAGTGAATGGGGAAGAGGGCACGGCGAGCAGTACTTC	CASSEWGRGHGEQYF